This is a list of T cell receptor beta chains from one sample in a study of blood T cell repertoires in COVID-19. Sequencing was performed with immunoSEQ multiplex PCR; in TCRdb, only in-frame clones are kept and a portion is missing. The profile shows 200,000 to 250,000 clones, roughly 91% of them singletons. Sequencing was done on a sample of PBMCs or T cells enriched from blood (not recorded which). These TCRs come from a woman between 25 and 40 years old who had recovered from COVID-19. CDR3s include the opening cysteine and the closing phenylalanine or tryptophan. Each record gives: clone size, V gene, J gene, D gene, CDR3 DNA, CDR3 protein. A D gene is named only where the DNA matches it firmly. Clone sizes are given selectively: once, few, many, or a class where the clone is expanded.

-	TRBV7-9	TRBJ1-2	TRBD1	TGTGCCAGCAGTCCCCCTGGGGACAGGGGGCTAGCAGGCTATGGCTACACCTTC	CASSPPGDRGLAGYGYTF
few	TRBV11-3	TRBJ2-1	-	TGTGCCAGCAGCCTGGACTCGCCGAACAATGAGCAGTTCTTC	CASSLDSPNNEQFF
-	TRBV29-1	TRBJ2-3	-	TGCAGCGTTACTCGATTTCAGGGGCGGGCCACAGATACGCAGTATTTT	CSVTRFQGRATDTQYF
-	TRBV7-2	TRBJ2-7	-	TGTGCCAGCAGCAGGGGCCCGGGAGAGGGCTCTAATCACGAGCAGTACTTC	CASSRGPGEGSNHEQYF
-	TRBV7-9	TRBJ2-7	TRBD1	TGTGCCAGCAGCGATACGGGACAGTACTACGAGCAGTACTTC	CASSDTGQYYEQYF
-	TRBV2	TRBJ1-4	-	TGTGCCAGCAGTACGCTTGGACAAAACGGCGAAAAACTGTTTTTT	CASSTLGQNGEKLFF
few	TRBV9	TRBJ2-2	TRBD1	TGTGCCAGCAGTAGGACAGGGGGATCGGACACCGGGGAGCTGTTTTTT	CASSRTGGSDTGELFF
-	TRBV19	TRBJ1-2	-	TGTGCCAGTAACGAAGGAGACTATGGCTACACCTTC	CASNEGDYGYTF
-	TRBV6-1	TRBJ2-7	TRBD2	TGTGCCAGCAGTGAATCTAGCGGGGAATCCTACGAGCAGTACTTC	CASSESSGESYEQYF
-	TRBV28	TRBJ1-4	TRBD1	TGTGCCAGCAGTTTTTATCGCGGGACAGCAATTAATGAAAAACTGTTTTTT	CASSFYRGTAINEKLFF
-	TRBV9	TRBJ2-1	-	TGTGCCAGCAGCGTAGCCACCTACAATGAGCAGTTCTTC	CASSVATYNEQFF
once	TRBV19	TRBJ2-3	TRBD1	TGTGCCAGTAGTTCGGGACAGGGGTTGACAGATACGCAGTATTTT	CASSSGQGLTDTQYF
-	TRBV5-1	TRBJ2-7	TRBD1	TGCGCCAGCAGCTCCTGGGACAGGGGATCGGTTGAGCAGTACTTC	CASSSWDRGSVEQYF